One and the same sample provided the 32 T cell receptor beta chains below, sequenced in a study of T cell responses to AZD1222 COVID-19 vaccine. Data came from immunoSEQ multiplex PCR; TCRdb stores just in-frame clones and leaves some out. In the table there are around 76,000 clones, approximately 84% of which are singletons. Source: peripheral blood, taken on day 0 of AZD1222 vaccination. These TCRs come from an adult in good health.

The rearrangement joins TRBV12-3 or TRBV12-4 to TRBJ2-2, with D unclear. Trimming cost V 7 bases and J 3 bases, with 6 bases left between them. The CDR3 runs to 12 residues. CDR3 sequence (DNA): TGTGCCAGCACGTGGGACACCGGGGAGCTGTTTTTT. Protein sequence: CASTWDTGELFF.

The chain has TRBV7-9 and TRBJ2-4, with 10 bases fitting TRBD2. This CDR3 region has 17 residues. CDR1 SEHNR and CDR2 FQNEAQ come from the germline V gene (reference sequence). Germline trimming cut 1 base from V and 0 bases from J; bases unmatched to any gene: 3. The CDR3: CASSLVPSGGAKNIQYF. For the CDR3, the DNA is TGTGCCAGCAGCTTAGTACCTAGCGGGGGAGCCAAAAACATTCAGTACTTC.

The rearrangement uses TRBV15 and TRBJ1-1; 11 nucleotides agree with TRBD1. Trimming cost V 0 bases and J 5 bases; bases outside gene matches: 5. Germline V gene sequence: CDR1 LNHNV, CDR2 YYDKDF (reference sequence). CDR3 length: 16 residues. The CDR3 spells CATSRDIGTGGTEAFF. CDR3 coding DNA: TGTGCCACCAGCAGAGATATTGGGACAGGGGGGACTGAAGCTTTCTTT. Full variable domain (remainder filled in from reference TRBV15 and TRBJ1-1): DAMVIQNPRYQVTQFGKPVTLSCSQTLNHNVMYWYQQKSSQAPKLLFHYYDKDFNNEADTPDNFQSRRPNTSFCFLDIRSPGLGDTAMYLCATSRDIGTGGTEAFFGQGTRLTVV.

This clone appeared a few times. The chain carries TRBV11-2 and TRBJ1-1; D is undetermined. Per germline, CDR1 SGHAT and CDR2 FQNNGV. The CDR3 length is 15 residues. V was cut by 3 bases and J by 0 bases, with 11 bases left in between. This CDR3 is CASSFQSSMNTEAFF. In nucleotides, the CDR3 is TGTGCCAGCAGCTTTCAGTCCTCCATGAACACTGAAGCTTTCTTT. The full variable domain, rest sourced from reference TRBV11-2 and TRBJ1-1, is EAGVAQSPRYKIIEKRQSVAFWCNPISGHATLYWYQQILGQGPKLLIQFQNNGVVDDSQLPKDRFSAERLKGVDSTLKIQPAKLEDSAVYLCASSFQSSMNTEAFFGQGTRLTVV.

This clone has a single count. This chain connects TRBV2 to TRBJ2-5; D possibly corresponds to TRBD1 (5 bases). CDR1 and CDR2 from the germline V gene are SNHLY and FYNNEI. V was clipped by 5 bases and J by 5 bases, with 15 bases between them. This CDR3 spans 14 amino acids. The CDR3 sequence is CASSSSRVGETQYF. CDR3 DNA sequence: TGTGCCAGCAGTTCCTCCAGGGTAGGGGAGACCCAGTACTTC.

The sample holds one count of this clone. The rearrangement joins TRBV19 to TRBJ1-5; TRBD1 agrees at 11 bases. V shed 6 bases, J shed 2 bases, and the junction held 12 bases outside the gene matches. The CDR3 loop spans 18 amino acids. CDR1 and CDR2 (germline): LNHDA, SQIVND (reference sequence). The DNA of the CDR3 is TGTGCCAGTAGCATATGGGCCGGACAGGGGGCTGGCAATCAGCCCCAGCATTTT. It encodes CASSIWAGQGAGNQPQHF.

This clone came up a few times. DNA of the CDR3: TGTGCCAGCAGTTTATCAAACTTAGCTTTCTTT. Translation: CASSLSNLAFF. The chain uses TRBV28 and TRBJ1-1, with D hard to call. The V gene's germline CDR1 is MDHEN and CDR2 SYDVKM. Trimming removed 1 base from V and 10 bases from J, with 7 bases in between. This CDR3 has 11 residues.

The chain links TRBV6-4 to TRBJ1-2; D gene ambiguous. The V gene lost 3 bases and the J gene lost 5 bases, with 10 bases spanning the gap. CDR1 and CDR2 (germline): MRHNA, SNTAGT. The length of the CDR3 is 13 residues. The CDR3 DNA reads TGTGCCAGCAGTGATGGAGGGAGATATGGCTACACCTTC. Protein: CASSDGGRYGYTF.

This sequence joins TRBV28 and TRBJ1-5; D is undetermined. From germline, CDR1 is MDHEN and CDR2 SYDVKM. The CDR3 length is 16 residues. V lost 4 bases, J lost 3 bases, and 16 bases lay in between. The CDR3 DNA reads as TGTGCCAGCAGTTCGGAAGGCAGGTTGATCAATCAGCCCCAGCATTTT. This encodes CASSSEGRLINQPQHF.

This sequence joins TRBV18 and TRBJ2-5; D ambiguous. The CDR3 runs to 15 residues. The germline V gene has CDR1 KGHSH and CDR2 LQKENI. Trimming pared 0 bases from V and 5 bases from J, leaving 13 bases between. CDR3 sequence: CASSPPSGQAETQYF. CDR3 bases: TGTGCCAGCTCACCACCGTCTGGCCAAGCTGAGACCCAGTACTTC.

The chain combines TRBV6-5 with TRBJ2-7; tentative D call: TRBD1 (6 bases). V lost 5 bases to trimming and J lost 4 bases, with 18 bases between them. The germline V gene has CDR1 MNHEY and CDR2 SVGAGI. The CDR3 contains 15 residues. The CDR3 sequence: CASSPRRQAKYEQYF. The CDR3 DNA reads TGTGCCAGCAGTCCACGGAGACAGGCGAAATACGAGCAGTACTTC.

V and J are TRBV4-2 and TRBJ1-2; D unresolved. Deletions cut 0 bases from V and 4 bases from J, with 12 bases between. Germline loops: CDR1 LGHNA, CDR2 YNFKEQ. The CDR3 sequence is 15 residues long. The CDR3 region is CASSQEAAPSYGYTF. CDR3 DNA: TGTGCCAGCAGCCAAGAGGCAGCTCCGTCCTATGGCTACACCTTC.

J is TRBJ1-2 and V is TRBV20-1; D unresolved. The length of the CDR3 is 11 residues. Trimming removed 7 bases at V and 0 bases at J, with 6 bases between. The V gene's germline CDR1 is DFQATT and CDR2 SNEGSKA (reference sequence). In nucleotides, the CDR3 is TGCAGTGTAGGAGCTAACTATGGCTACACCTTC. Translating gives CSVGANYGYTF.

The CDR3 DNA reads TGCGCCAGCAGCCAAGATTTATCCCAGGGTGGCTATGGCTACACCTTC. Protein: CASSQDLSQGGYGYTF. V and J are TRBV4-3 and TRBJ1-2; D is possibly TRBD1 (5 bases). The CDR3 covers 16 residues. Germline-derived CDR1 and CDR2 are LGHNA and YSLEER. V lost 0 bases and J 4 bases, leaving 15 bases between the germline ends.

The table lists this clone with a few counts. The J gene is TRBJ1-2, the V gene TRBV5-1; TRBD1 agrees at 7 bases. In germline, CDR1 is SGHRS, CDR2 YFSETQ. Trimming at V came to 2 bases and at J to 7 bases, leaving 5 bases not matched to a gene. The CDR3 is made up of 13 amino acids. In nucleotides, the CDR3 is TGCGCCAGCAGCTTTTTAGGGGGCAGTGGCTACACCTTC. Its translation: CASSFLGGSGYTF. The variable domain in full, with the rest retrieved from reference TRBV5-1 and TRBJ1-2, is KAGVTQTPRYLIKTRGQQVTLSCSPISGHRSVSWYQQTPGQGLQFLFEYFSETQRNKGNFPGRFSGRQFSNSRSEMNVSTLELGDSALYLCASSFLGGSGYTFGSGTRLTVV.

The chain couples TRBV23-1 to TRBJ1-6; unclear D gene. TRBV23-1 is known as an ORF, though its function is uncertain. The V end was cut by 2 bases, the J end by 0 bases, with 17 bases between. This CDR3 has 19 residues. The CDR3 DNA reads as TGCGCCAGCAGTCAAGTGAGGAGGCAGTCCGTCTCCTATAATTCACCCCTCCACTTT. Residues: CASSQVRRQSVSYNSPLHF.

The V and J genes are TRBV5-1 and TRBJ1-1, with a weak D call TRBD1 (5 bases). Germline-derived CDR1 and CDR2 are SGHRS and YFSETQ. The V end lost 0 bases, the J end lost 4 bases, and 13 bases lay between the germline ends. This CDR3 has 15 residues. Written as DNA, the CDR3 is TGCGCCAGCAGCTTGGCGTCGTCGGGGGGCACTGAAGCTTTCTTT. Translating it yields CASSLASSGGTEAFF.

The chain combines TRBV19 with TRBJ2-3, with no clear D. The germline V gene has CDR1 LNHDA and CDR2 SQIVND (reference sequence). V lost 2 bases and J 6 bases, leaving 3 bases between the germline ends. The length of the CDR3 is 11 residues. CDR3 region: CASSIRDTQYF. In DNA, the CDR3 is TGTGCCAGTAGTATACGGGATACGCAGTATTTT.

This chain uses TRBV7-2 with TRBJ1-1; the D gene is possibly TRBD1 (5 bases). Germline CDR1 reads SGHTA; CDR2 reads FQGNSA. V lost 6 bases to trimming and J lost 2 bases, with 13 bases between them. The length of the CDR3 is 14 residues. CDR3 sequence (DNA): TGTGCCAGCAGACCGGGACTGACTAACACTGAAGCTTTCTTT. The encoded protein is CASRPGLTNTEAFF.

V usage is TRBV10-3 and J usage is TRBJ2-5, with 9 nucleotides matching TRBD1. J lost 4 bases, V lost 10 bases, and 13 bases had no gene match. This CDR3 has 15 amino acids. The germline CDR1 and CDR2 sequences are ENHRY and SYGVKD. CDR3 coding DNA: TGTGCCACCCGGACGGGACAGGGCAGGGGAGAGACCCAGTACTTC. Translating gives CATRTGQGRGETQYF.

The chain has TRBV28 and TRBJ1-5; a possible D gene is TRBD1 (5 bases). V lost 4 bases to trimming and J lost 1 base, with 11 bases between them. This CDR3 is 15 amino acids long. CDR1 and CDR2 (germline): MDHEN, SYDVKM. Here the CDR3 reads CASSWGFYSNQPQHF. The DNA for the CDR3 is TGTGCCAGCAGTTGGGGGTTTTACAGCAATCAGCCCCAGCATTTT.

J is TRBJ2-3 and V is TRBV7-9; perhaps TRBD2 as D (5 bases). Per germline, CDR1 SEHNR and CDR2 FQNEAQ (reference sequence). The V end was cut by 1 base, the J end by 7 bases, with 15 bases between. The CDR3 spans 15 residues. The CDR3 nucleotides are TGTGCCAGCAGCTTAGTTCTGCCCGGGGTGAATACGCAGTATTTT. Translated, it gives CASSLVLPGVNTQYF. The variable domain in full, completed from reference TRBV7-9 and TRBJ2-3, reads DTGVSQNPRHKITKRGQNVTFRCDPISEHNRLYWYRQTLGQGPEFLTYFQNEAQLEKSRLLSDRFSAERPKGSFSTLEIQRTEQGDSAMYLCASSLVLPGVNTQYFGPGTRLTVL.

The V call is TRBV27, the J call TRBJ2-1, with 13 bases identical to TRBD2. J lost 4 bases, V lost 5 bases, and 5 bases had no gene match. This CDR3 is built from 16 residues. The germline gives CDR1 MNHEY, CDR2 SMNVEV (reference sequence). The CDR3 loop reads CASSLTSGGNYNEQFF. The CDR3, as DNA: TGTGCCAGCAGTCTGACTAGCGGGGGGAATTACAATGAGCAGTTCTTC.

The genes are TRBV3-1 (or the pseudogene TRBV3-2) and TRBJ2-5; tentatively, D is TRBD1 (5 bases). CDR1 is LGHDT and CDR2 is YNNKEL in the germline V gene (reference sequence). This CDR3 is 16 amino acids long. Trimming pared 1 base from V and 4 bases from J, leaving 16 bases between. The CDR3 DNA sequence: TGTGCCAGCAGCCAAGGGTGGCAGGGCTTGGGAGAGACCCAGTACTTC. This sequence encodes CASSQGWQGLGETQYF.

The rearrangement links TRBV4-2 to TRBJ1-1; no definite D call. Per the germline V gene, CDR1 is LGHNA and CDR2 is YNFKEQ. The CDR3 has 16 amino acids. V lost 0 bases, J lost 6 bases, and 17 bases lay in between. Here the CDR3 DNA reads TGTGCCAGCAGCCAAGATGTCAGCACCTGGACGTCTGAAGCTTTCTTT. This translates into CASSQDVSTWTSEAFF.

The genes are TRBV14 and TRBJ2-7; D is unclear. The V end lost 3 bases, the J end lost 6 bases, and 12 bases lay between the germline ends. Germline V gene sequence: CDR1 SGHDN, CDR2 FVKESK. The CDR3 contains 13 residues. This CDR3 reads CASSHGSGREQYF. The CDR3 DNA reads TGTGCCAGCAGCCACGGGTCTGGGCGCGAGCAGTACTTC. The full variable domain, in which reference TRBV14 and TRBJ2-7 provide the parts outside the CDR3, is EAGVTQFPSHSVIEKGQTVTLRCDPISGHDNLYWYRRVMGKEIKFLLHFVKESKQDESGMPNNRFLAERTGGTYSTLKVQPAELEDSGVYFCASSHGSGREQYFGPGTRLTVT.

The rearrangement uses TRBV14 and TRBJ1-4; 7 bases match TRBD1. The CDR3 contains 16 residues. Unmatched junction bases numbered 5, after V lost 1 base and J lost 3 bases. Germline CDR1 reads SGHDN; CDR2 reads FVKESK. Written as DNA, the CDR3 is TGTGCCAGCAGCCAAGTTGGGACAGAGCCTAATGAAAAACTGTTTTTT. As protein: CASSQVGTEPNEKLFF.

The chain employs TRBV4-3 and TRBJ1-5; D perhaps matches TRBD1 (5 bases). CDR3 length equals 16 residues. V lost 0 bases, J lost 5 bases, and 14 bases lay in between. In germline, CDR1 is LGHNA, CDR2 YSLEER. CDR3 sequence reads: CASSQDAQGGDQPQHF. The CDR3 DNA follows: TGCGCCAGCAGCCAAGATGCCCAGGGCGGGGATCAGCCCCAGCATTTT.

The gene calls are TRBV7-9 and TRBJ1-2; maybe TRBD1 (6 bases). This CDR3 has 15 amino acids. Trimming removed 4 bases from V and 4 bases from J, with 16 bases in between. Germline assignment: CDR1 SEHNR and CDR2 FQNEAQ (reference sequence). The CDR3 reads CASSSAGAGVYGYTF. DNA for the CDR3: TGTGCCAGCAGCTCCGCAGGGGCAGGGGTCTATGGCTACACCTTC. Full variable domain (outside the CDR3, taken from reference TRBV7-9 and TRBJ1-2): DTGVSQNPRHKITKRGQNVTFRCDPISEHNRLYWYRQTLGQGPEFLTYFQNEAQLEKSRLLSDRFSAERPKGSFSTLEIQRTEQGDSAMYLCASSSAGAGVYGYTFGSGTRLTVV.

This clone was recorded a few times. The chain uses TRBV6-5 and TRBJ1-1, with D possibly matching TRBD1 (6 bases). Trimming removed 7 bases from V and 9 bases from J, with 21 bases in between. Germline CDR1 reads MNHEY; CDR2 reads SVGAGI. The CDR3 is 14 amino acids. In DNA form, the CDR3 reads TGTGCCAGCAAAGACATAACGAGGAGGGACAAAGCTTTCTTT. It encodes CASKDITRRDKAFF.

V gene TRBV12-3 or TRBV12-4 combines with J gene TRBJ1-1; no clear D gene. The CDR3 sequence is 12 residues long. V gave up 10 bases and J gave up 0 bases, with 9 bases separating them. The CDR3 reads CATTRVNTEAFF. The CDR3 DNA is TGTGCCACCACAAGGGTGAACACTGAAGCTTTCTTT.

V gene TRBV7-8 combines with J gene TRBJ2-3; unclear D gene. V lost 5 bases, J lost 1 base, and 4 bases lay in between. The germline gives CDR1 SGHVS, CDR2 FQNEAQ. CDR3 length: 12 residues. The CDR3 DNA is TGTGCCAGCAGCCTTCGCACAGATACGCAGTATTTT. It encodes CASSLRTDTQYF.